The 12 T cell receptor beta chains below come from one sample, sequenced in a study of blood T cell repertoires in COVID-19. Using immunoSEQ multiplex PCR, the repertoire was profiled, and TCRdb retains in-frame clones only, with some absent. The sample includes about 210,000 clones, roughly four fifths of them seen just once. Material: peripheral blood. Every receptor here comes from a woman in her forties with acute or convalescent COVID-19.

A single count supports this clone. The rearrangement uses TRBV2 and TRBJ1-1, with D perhaps TRBD1 (5 bases). The CDR3 totals 13 residues. V lost 6 bases and J 7 bases, leaving 15 bases between the germline ends. CDR1 is SNHLY, CDR2 FYNNEI, per germline. The CDR3: CASSPGLALEAFF. CDR3 in DNA: TGTGCCAGCAGCCCAGGGTTAGCCCTTGAAGCTTTCTTT.

V gene TRBV7-2 combines with J gene TRBJ2-3; TRBD2 aligns across 10 bases. This CDR3 has 15 residues. Unmatched junction bases numbered 8, after V lost 5 bases and J lost 6 bases. Germline V gives CDR1 SGHTA, CDR2 FQGNSA. CDR3 bases: TGTGCCAGCAGCAGACTAGCGGGTTTTCCGGATACGCAGTATTTT. Residues: CASSRLAGFPDTQYF.

The J gene is TRBJ1-1, the V gene TRBV7-9; TRBD1 agrees at 8 bases. V lost 9 bases, J lost 5 bases, and 11 bases stayed unmatched. Germline CDR1 reads SEHNR; CDR2 reads FQNEAQ (reference sequence). This CDR3 region has 14 residues. CDR3 protein: CASQQGVDRTEAFF. The CDR3 DNA sequence: TGTGCCAGTCAACAGGGGGTAGACCGGACTGAAGCTTTCTTT.

To note about this clone: This same CDR3 is encoded by further DNA sequences in the sample. The V gene is TRBV6-5, the J gene TRBJ1-2, with 7 bases matching TRBD1. The V gene end was trimmed by 0 bases and the J gene end by 5 bases; junction bases not matched to a gene: 3. This CDR3 region has 14 residues. Germline V CDR1 and CDR2: MNHEY, SVGAGI. CDR3 DNA: TGTGCCAGCAGTTACTCTTCAGGGGGGTATGGCTACACCTTC. Its translation is CASSYSSGGYGYTF.

The chain uses TRBV3-1 (or the pseudogene TRBV3-2) and TRBJ1-2, with D hard to call. The CDR3 sequence is 12 residues long. The germline V and J ends were trimmed by 4 bases and 5 bases, with 8 bases remaining between them. CDR1 is LGHDT, CDR2 YNNKEL, per germline (reference sequence). The CDR3 loop reads CASSRPVYGYTF. The DNA for the CDR3 is TGTGCCAGCAGCCGGCCAGTTTATGGCTACACCTTC.

In its sample, this clone was seen once. The sample carries other DNA sequences with the same CDR3. The rearrangement links TRBV19 to TRBJ2-2; D call uncertain. Germline CDR1 reads LNHDA; CDR2 reads SQIVND (reference sequence). This CDR3 spans 13 amino acids. The ends were cut back, 2 bases at V and 6 bases at J, with 7 bases in the middle. CDR3 nucleotide sequence: TGTGCCAGTAGTATACTACCGCCCGGGGAGCTGTTTTTT. Translating it yields CASSILPPGELFF.

Turning to this clone: At one end the junction does not follow the germline gene, possibly because of a read error. The sample has other DNA sequences that encode this CDR3 too. V is TRBV3-1 (or the pseudogene TRBV3-2) and J is TRBJ2-7; D uncertain. Germline V gene data show CDR1 as LGHDT and CDR2 as YNNKEL (reference sequence). The CDR3 runs to 12 residues. The CDR3 nucleotides are TGTGCCAGCAGCCAAGCAGGCTACGAACAGTACTTC. Its protein product is CASSQAGYEQYF.

As for this clone: Different DNA sequences within this sample yield the same CDR3. The chain links TRBV12-3 or TRBV12-4 to TRBJ1-1, with D perhaps matching TRBD1 (5 bases). This CDR3 region has 13 residues. Between the trimmed V and J ends, which lost 5 bases and 1 base, there was a span of 8 bases. CDR3 DNA sequence: TGTGCCAGCAGTCTGCAGGGGAACACTGAAGCTTTCTTT. It specifies CASSLQGNTEAFF.

In its sample, this clone was seen once. The rearrangement links TRBV6-5 to TRBJ1-3; tentative D call: TRBD1 (5 bases). CDR3 length: 15 amino acids. CDR1 is MNHEY and CDR2 is SVGAGI in the germline V gene. V lost 7 bases and J 0 bases, leaving 13 bases between the germline ends. CDR3 DNA sequence: TGTGCCAGCACCCAGGGCCAGAGCTCTGGAAACACCATATATTTT. This gives the protein CASTQGQSSGNTIYF.

V and J are TRBV3-1 (or the pseudogene TRBV3-2) and TRBJ1-2; D may be TRBD1 (5 bases). Trimming removed 0 bases at V and 4 bases at J, with 15 bases between. This CDR3 is built from 16 residues. Germline CDR1 is LGHDT and CDR2 is YNNKEL (reference sequence). CDR3: CASSQEAGRTPYGYTF. The DNA for the CDR3 is TGTGCCAGCAGCCAAGAAGCGGGGCGGACACCCTATGGCTACACCTTC.

The chain joins TRBV3-1 (or the pseudogene TRBV3-2) to TRBJ1-2; D is unresolved. This CDR3 comprises 12 residues. V was pared by 4 bases and J by 8 bases, with 11 bases between. CDR1 is LGHDT and CDR2 is YNNKEL in the germline V gene (reference sequence). CDR3 DNA: TGTGCCAGCAGCCCTCCCGGGTACGGCTACACCTTC. Its protein product is CASSPPGYGYTF.

The chain is built from TRBV5-1 and TRBJ2-7; 9 bases agree with TRBD1. V lost 3 bases, J lost 2 bases, and 3 bases stayed unmatched. This CDR3 comprises 14 residues. The V gene's germline CDR1 is SGHRS and CDR2 YFSETQ. The CDR3 loop is CASSWTGVTYEQYF. The CDR3 nucleotides are TGCGCCAGCAGCTGGACAGGGGTAACCTACGAGCAGTACTTC.